A selection of T cell receptor beta chains follows, all from one sample in a study of cytomegalovirus exposure and HLA in healthy donors. This table comes from immunoSEQ multiplex PCR, and its TCRdb copy is limited to in-frame clones, with some not included. The data hold roughly 130,000 clones, with 70% to 75% observed a single time. Sequencing input: PBMCs. These receptors all stem from a woman in her thirties or forties in good health and CMV-seropositive. The conserved cysteine and the conserved F or W are not part of the CDR3 here. The order of the fields is V gene, CDR3 protein.

v_gene: TRBV28
CDR3aa: ASRTHGTARSGNTIY

v_gene: TRBV7-9
CDR3aa: SSSLVTGSHYGYT

v_gene: TRBV2
CDR3aa: ASSEAAWGQGNRPQH

v_gene: TRBV7-3
CDR3aa: ASSLTGGNTEAF

v_gene: TRBV6-1
CDR3aa: ASGTGVYGYT

v_gene: TRBV5-1
CDR3aa: ASSLTDDEQY

v_gene: TRBV18
CDR3aa: ASSRTLTGGAYNEQF

v_gene: TRBV19
CDR3aa: ASSEKGRGSGDTQY

v_gene: TRBV9
CDR3aa: ASSLRTGGDSYEQY

v_gene: TRBV18
CDR3aa: ASSTQGANTEAF

v_gene: TRBV11-3
CDR3aa: ASSLGRAGGPAADTQY

v_gene: TRBV10-3
CDR3aa: AISEWGRGRYQPQH

v_gene: TRBV18
CDR3aa: ASSIGGSSYNEQF

v_gene: TRBV9
CDR3aa: ASSVQGGAADTQY

v_gene: TRBV18
CDR3aa: ASSPLTGSYNEQF

v_gene: TRBV28
CDR3aa: ASRKGGGNYYEQY

v_gene: TRBV5-1
CDR3aa: ASSQGTVPWLT

v_gene: TRBV6-4
CDR3aa: ASSEGRSMRDYEQY

v_gene: TRBV19
CDR3aa: ASRFTRGVQF

v_gene: TRBV28
CDR3aa: ASGRGQGEKLF

v_gene: TRBV15
CDR3aa: ATRRGGGSGANVLT

v_gene: TRBV27
CDR3aa: ASSLSPGENEQY

v_gene: TRBV29-1
CDR3aa: SVVVTSGNEQF

v_gene: TRBV5-6
CDR3aa: ASSFQDRSVSGYT

v_gene: TRBV5-1
CDR3aa: ACSRGQSYGYT

v_gene: TRBV19
CDR3aa: ASSMLAGTDTQY

v_gene: TRBV7-2
CDR3aa: ASSFAGGGVTGNTIY

v_gene: TRBV11-2
CDR3aa: ASSLEKRGTQY

v_gene: TRBV9
CDR3aa: ASSVGAGGLYTQY

v_gene: TRBV7-2
CDR3aa: ASSLYGPRGPGNTIY

v_gene: TRBV30
CDR3aa: AWRRRGSGANVLT

v_gene: TRBV7-2
CDR3aa: ASSLARNTEAF

v_gene: TRBV28
CDR3aa: ASSLSRGTGYEKLF

v_gene: TRBV2
CDR3aa: ASILTGYNSPLH

v_gene: TRBV30
CDR3aa: AWSPLSWAGTGYT

v_gene: TRBV6-6
CDR3aa: ASAPGGPGTGELF

v_gene: TRBV7-6
CDR3aa: ASSSSGSFTDTQY

v_gene: TRBV7-2
CDR3aa: ASSLVLARQETQY

v_gene: TRBV28
CDR3aa: ASSAGYTEAF

v_gene: TRBV19
CDR3aa: ASSIATGYGTEAF

v_gene: TRBV4-3
CDR3aa: ASSPGTGVYGYT

v_gene: TRBV4-3
CDR3aa: ASSQTRNYGYT

v_gene: TRBV7-9
CDR3aa: ASSLMKGRDTEAF

v_gene: TRBV25-1
CDR3aa: ARTGHTGELF

v_gene: TRBV28
CDR3aa: ASSSPPGSYEQY